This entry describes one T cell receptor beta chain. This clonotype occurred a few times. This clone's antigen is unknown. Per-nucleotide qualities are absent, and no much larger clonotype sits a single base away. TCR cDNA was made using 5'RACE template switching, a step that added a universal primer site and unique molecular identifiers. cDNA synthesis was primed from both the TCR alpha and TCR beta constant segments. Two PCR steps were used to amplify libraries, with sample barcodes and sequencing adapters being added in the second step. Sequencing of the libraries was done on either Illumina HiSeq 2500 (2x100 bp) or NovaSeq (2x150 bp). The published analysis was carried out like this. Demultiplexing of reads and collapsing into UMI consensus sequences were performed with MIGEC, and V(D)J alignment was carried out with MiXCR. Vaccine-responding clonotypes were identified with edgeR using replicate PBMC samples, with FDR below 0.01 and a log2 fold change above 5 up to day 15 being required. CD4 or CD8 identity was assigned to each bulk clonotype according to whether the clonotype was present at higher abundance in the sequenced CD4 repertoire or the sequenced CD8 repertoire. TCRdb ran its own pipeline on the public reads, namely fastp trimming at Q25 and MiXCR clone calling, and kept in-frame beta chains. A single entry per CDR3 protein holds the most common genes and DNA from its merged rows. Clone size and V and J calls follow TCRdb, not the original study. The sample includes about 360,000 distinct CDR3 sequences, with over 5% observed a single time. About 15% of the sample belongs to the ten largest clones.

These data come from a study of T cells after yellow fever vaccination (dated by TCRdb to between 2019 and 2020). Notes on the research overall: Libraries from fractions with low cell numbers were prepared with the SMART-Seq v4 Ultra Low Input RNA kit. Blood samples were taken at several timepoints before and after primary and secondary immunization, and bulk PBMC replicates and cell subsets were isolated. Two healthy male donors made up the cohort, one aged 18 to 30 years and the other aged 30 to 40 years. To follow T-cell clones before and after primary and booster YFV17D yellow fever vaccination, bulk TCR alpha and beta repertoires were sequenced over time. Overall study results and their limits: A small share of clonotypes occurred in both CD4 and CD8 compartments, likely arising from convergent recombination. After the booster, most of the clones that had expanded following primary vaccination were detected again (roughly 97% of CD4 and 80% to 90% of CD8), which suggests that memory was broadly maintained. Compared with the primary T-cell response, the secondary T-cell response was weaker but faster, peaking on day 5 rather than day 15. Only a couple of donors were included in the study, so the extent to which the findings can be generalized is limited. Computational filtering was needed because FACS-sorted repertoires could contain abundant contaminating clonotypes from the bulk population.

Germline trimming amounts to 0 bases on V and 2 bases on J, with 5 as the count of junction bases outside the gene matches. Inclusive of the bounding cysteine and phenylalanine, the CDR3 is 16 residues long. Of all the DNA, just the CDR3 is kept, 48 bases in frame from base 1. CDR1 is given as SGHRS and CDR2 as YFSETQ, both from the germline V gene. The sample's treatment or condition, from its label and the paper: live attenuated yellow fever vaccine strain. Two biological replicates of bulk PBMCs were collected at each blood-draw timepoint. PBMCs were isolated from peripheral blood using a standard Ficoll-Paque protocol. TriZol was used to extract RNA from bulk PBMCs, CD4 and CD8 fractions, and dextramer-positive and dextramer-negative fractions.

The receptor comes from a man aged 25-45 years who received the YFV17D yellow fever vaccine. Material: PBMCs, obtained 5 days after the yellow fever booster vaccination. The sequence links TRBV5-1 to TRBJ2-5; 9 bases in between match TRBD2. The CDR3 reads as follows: CASSLATSGRQETQYF. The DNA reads TGCGCCAGCAGCTTGGCGACTAGCGGCCGACAAGAGACCCAGTACTTC.